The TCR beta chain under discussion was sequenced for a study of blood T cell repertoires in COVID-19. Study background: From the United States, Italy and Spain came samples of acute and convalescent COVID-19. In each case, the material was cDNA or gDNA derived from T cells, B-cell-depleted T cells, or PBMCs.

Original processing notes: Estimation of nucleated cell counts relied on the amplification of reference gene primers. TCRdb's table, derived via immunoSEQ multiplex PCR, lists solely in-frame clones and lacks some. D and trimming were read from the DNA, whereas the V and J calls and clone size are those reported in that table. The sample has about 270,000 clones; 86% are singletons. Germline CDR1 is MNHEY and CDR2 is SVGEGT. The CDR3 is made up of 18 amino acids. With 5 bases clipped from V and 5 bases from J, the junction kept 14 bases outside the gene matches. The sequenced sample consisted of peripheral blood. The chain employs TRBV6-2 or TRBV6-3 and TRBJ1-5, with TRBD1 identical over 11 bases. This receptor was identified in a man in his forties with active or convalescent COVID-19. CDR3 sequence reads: CASSTDLLGQGAHQPQHF. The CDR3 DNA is TGTGCCAGCAGTACAGACCTCCTCGGACAGGGGGCCCATCAGCCCCAGCATTTT.